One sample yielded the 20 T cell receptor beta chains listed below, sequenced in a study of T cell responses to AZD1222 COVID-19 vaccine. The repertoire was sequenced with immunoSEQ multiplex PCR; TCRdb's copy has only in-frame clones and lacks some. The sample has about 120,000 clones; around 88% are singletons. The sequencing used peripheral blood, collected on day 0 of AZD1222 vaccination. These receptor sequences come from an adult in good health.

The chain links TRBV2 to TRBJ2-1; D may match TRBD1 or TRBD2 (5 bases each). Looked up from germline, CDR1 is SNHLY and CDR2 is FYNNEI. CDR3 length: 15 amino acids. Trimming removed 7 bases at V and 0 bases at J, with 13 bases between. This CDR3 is CASTTGTGSYNEQFF. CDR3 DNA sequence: TGTGCCAGCACCACCGGGACCGGCTCCTACAATGAGCAGTTCTTC. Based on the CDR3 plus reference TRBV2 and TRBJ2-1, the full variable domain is EPEVTQTPSHQVTQMGQEVILRCVPISNHLYFYWYRQILGQKVEFLVSFYNNEISEKSEIFDDQFSVERPDGSNFTLKIRSTKLEDSAMYFCASTTGTGSYNEQFFGPGTRLTVL.

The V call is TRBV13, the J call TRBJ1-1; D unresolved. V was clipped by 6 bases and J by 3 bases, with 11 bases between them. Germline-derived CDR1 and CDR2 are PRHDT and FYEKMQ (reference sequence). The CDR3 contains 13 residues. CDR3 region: CASRKPGDTEAFF. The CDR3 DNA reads TGTGCCAGCAGGAAGCCCGGGGACACTGAAGCTTTCTTT.

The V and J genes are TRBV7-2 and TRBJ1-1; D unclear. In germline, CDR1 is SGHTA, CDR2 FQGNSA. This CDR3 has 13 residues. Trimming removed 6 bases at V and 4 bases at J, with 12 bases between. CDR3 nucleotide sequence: TGTGCCAGCAGGGTTGGTGGGCTCACTGAAGCTTTCTTT. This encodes CASRVGGLTEAFF.

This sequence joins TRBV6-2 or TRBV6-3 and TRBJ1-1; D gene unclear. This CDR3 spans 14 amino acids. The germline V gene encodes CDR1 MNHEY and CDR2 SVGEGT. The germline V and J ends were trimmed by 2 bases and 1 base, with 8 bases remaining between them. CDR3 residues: CASSYRRSNTEAFF. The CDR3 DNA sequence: TGTGCCAGCAGTTACAGACGGTCGAACACTGAAGCTTTCTTT.

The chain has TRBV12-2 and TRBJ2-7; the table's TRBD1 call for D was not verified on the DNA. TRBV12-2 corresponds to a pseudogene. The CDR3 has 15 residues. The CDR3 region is CASRPRQDSSYEQYF. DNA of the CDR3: TGTGCAAGTCGCCCGCGACAGGATTCCTCCTACGAGCAGTACTTC.

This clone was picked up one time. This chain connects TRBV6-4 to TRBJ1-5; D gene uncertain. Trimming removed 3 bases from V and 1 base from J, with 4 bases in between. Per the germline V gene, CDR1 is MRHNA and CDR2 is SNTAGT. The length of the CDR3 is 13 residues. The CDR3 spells CASSDASNQPQHF. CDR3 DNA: TGTGCCAGCAGTGATGCCAGCAATCAGCCCCAGCATTTT.

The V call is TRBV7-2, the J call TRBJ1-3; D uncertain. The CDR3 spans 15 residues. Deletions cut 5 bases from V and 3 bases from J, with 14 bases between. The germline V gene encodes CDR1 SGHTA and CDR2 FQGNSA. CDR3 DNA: TGTGCCAGCAGCCCGAACTACCGGGGTGGAAACACCATATATTTT. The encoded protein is CASSPNYRGGNTIYF. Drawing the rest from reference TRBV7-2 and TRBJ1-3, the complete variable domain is GAGVSQSPSNKVTEKGKDVELRCDPISGHTALYWYRQSLGQGLEFLIYFQGNSAPDKSGLPSDRFSAERTGGSVSTLTIQRTQQEDSAVYLCASSPNYRGGNTIYFGEGSWLTVV.

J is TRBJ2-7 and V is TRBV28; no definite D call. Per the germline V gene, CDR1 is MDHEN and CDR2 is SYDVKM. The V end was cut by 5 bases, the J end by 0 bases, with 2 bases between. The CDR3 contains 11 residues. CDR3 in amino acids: CASSISYEQYF. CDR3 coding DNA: TGTGCCAGCAGTATCTCCTACGAGCAGTACTTC.

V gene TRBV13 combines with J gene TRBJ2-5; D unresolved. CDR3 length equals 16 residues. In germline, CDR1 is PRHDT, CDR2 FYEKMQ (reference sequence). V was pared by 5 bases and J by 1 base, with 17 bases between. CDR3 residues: CASSPRGPGGQETQYF. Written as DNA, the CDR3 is TGTGCCAGCAGCCCTCGAGGTCCGGGCGGCCAAGAGACCCAGTACTTC.

Here the CDR3 reads CASSLEGNTIYF. The CDR3 coding sequence is TGTGCCAGCAGCTTGGAGGGAAACACCATATATTTT. This chain connects TRBV11-2 to TRBJ1-3; no definite D call. V was trimmed by 3 bases and J by 4 bases, leaving 4 bases between them. This CDR3 contains 12 residues. Germline CDR1 is SGHAT and CDR2 is FQNNGV.

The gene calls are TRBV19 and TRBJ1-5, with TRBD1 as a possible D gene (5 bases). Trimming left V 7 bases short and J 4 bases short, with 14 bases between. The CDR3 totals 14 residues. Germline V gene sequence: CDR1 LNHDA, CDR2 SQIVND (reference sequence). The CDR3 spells CASNQQVRNQPQHF. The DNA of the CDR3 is TGTGCCAGTAACCAACAGGTGAGGAATCAGCCCCAGCATTTT.

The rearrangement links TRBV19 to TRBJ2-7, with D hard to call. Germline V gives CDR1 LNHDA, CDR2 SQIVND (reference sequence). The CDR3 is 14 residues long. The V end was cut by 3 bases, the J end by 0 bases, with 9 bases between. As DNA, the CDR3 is TGTGCCAGTAGTATGGGAATGAGCTCCTACGAGCAGTACTTC. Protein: CASSMGMSSYEQYF.

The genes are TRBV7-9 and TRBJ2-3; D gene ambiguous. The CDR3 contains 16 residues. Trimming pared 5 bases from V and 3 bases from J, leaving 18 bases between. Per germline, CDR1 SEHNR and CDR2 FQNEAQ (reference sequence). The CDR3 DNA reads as TGTGCCAGCAGCAGGGCGGTTACACTGACTACAGATACGCAGTATTTT. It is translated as CASSRAVTLTTDTQYF. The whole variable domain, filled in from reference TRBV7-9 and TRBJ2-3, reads DTGVSQNPRHKITKRGQNVTFRCDPISEHNRLYWYRQTLGQGPEFLTYFQNEAQLEKSRLLSDRFSAERPKGSFSTLEIQRTEQGDSAMYLCASSRAVTLTTDTQYFGPGTRLTVL.

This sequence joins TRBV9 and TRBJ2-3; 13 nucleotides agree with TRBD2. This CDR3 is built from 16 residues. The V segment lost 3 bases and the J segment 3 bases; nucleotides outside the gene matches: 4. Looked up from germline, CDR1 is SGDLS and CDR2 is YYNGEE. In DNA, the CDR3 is TGTGCCAGCAGCGCTTCGGGACTAGCGGGGACAGATACGCAGTATTTT. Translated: CASSASGLAGTDTQYF.

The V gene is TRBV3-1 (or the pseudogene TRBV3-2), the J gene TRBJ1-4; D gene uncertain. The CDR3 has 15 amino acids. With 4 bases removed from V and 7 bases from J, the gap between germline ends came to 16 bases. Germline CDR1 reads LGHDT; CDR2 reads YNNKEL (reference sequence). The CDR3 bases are TGTGCCAGCAGCCGGATGGTTTCGCCCGGTGAAAAACTGTTTTTT. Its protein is CASSRMVSPGEKLFF.

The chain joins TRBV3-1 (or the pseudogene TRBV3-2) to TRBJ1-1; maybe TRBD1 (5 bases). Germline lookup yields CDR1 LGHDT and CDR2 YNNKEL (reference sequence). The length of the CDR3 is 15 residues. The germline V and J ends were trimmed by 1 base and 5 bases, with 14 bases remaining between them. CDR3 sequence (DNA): TGTGCCAGCAGCCAAGGGGCAGGACACTCAACTGAAGCTTTCTTT. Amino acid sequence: CASSQGAGHSTEAFF.

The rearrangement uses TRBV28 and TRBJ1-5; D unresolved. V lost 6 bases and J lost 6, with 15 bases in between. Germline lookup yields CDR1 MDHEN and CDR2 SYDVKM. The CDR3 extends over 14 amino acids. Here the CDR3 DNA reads TGTGCCAGCAGCAGCCTCGAAGGGTCTCAGCCCCAGCATTTT. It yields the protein CASSSLEGSQPQHF.

DNA for the CDR3: TGTGCCAGTCCTTCTCCAGGGGGCCCGCTCCATTATAATTCACCCCTCCACTTT. It encodes CASPSPGGPLHYNSPLHF. The chain links TRBV27 to TRBJ1-6, with 8 bases lining up with TRBD1. The V segment lost 9 bases and the J segment 4 bases; nucleotides outside the gene matches: 17. The CDR3 runs to 18 residues. The germline gives CDR1 MNHEY, CDR2 SMNVEV (reference sequence).

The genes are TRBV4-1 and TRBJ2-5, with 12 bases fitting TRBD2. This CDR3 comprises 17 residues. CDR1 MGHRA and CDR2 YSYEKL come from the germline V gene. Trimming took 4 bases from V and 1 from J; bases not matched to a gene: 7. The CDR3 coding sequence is TGCGCCAGCAGCCCCCGCGGACTAGCGGGGCTCCAAGAGACCCAGTACTTC. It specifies CASSPRGLAGLQETQYF.

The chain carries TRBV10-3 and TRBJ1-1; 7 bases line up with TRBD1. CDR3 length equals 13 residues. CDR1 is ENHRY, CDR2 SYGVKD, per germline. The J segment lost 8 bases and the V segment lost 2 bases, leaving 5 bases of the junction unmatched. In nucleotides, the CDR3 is TGTGCCATCAGTGAGATGGGACAGACCGAAGCTTTCTTT. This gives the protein CAISEMGQTEAFF.